These T cell receptor beta chains were read from a single sample in a study of identical twins. TCRdb processed the 5' RACE reads anew with MiXCR; each CDR3 protein has one entry. Among hundreds of thousands of distinct CDR3 sequences listed, about 9.4% were seen once. These same data were also listed under a study on yellow fever vaccine responses in identical twins.

Material for sequencing was PBMCs. These receptors were collected from a woman younger than 35 in good health. CDR3s include the opening cysteine and the closing phenylalanine or tryptophan. The order of the fields is D gene, J gene, clone size, V gene, CDR3 protein, CDR3 DNA. D genes are given only for firm matches. Size is stated for part of the rows, as once, few or many counts, or as a class when the clone is expanded.

>.|TRBJ2-3|few|TRBV7-9
CASSPSGGGATDTQYF
TGTGCCAGCAGCCCAAGCGGTGGGGGGGCGACAGATACGCAGTATTTT
>TRBD1|TRBJ2-7|.|TRBV7-9
CASTPRDRAYEQYF
TGTGCCAGCACCCCCCGGGACAGGGCCTACGAGCAGTACTTC
>TRBD2|TRBJ2-1|.|TRBV3-1
CASSHLSSGEYNEQFF
TGTGCCAGCAGCCATCTCTCTAGCGGGGAGTACAATGAGCAGTTCTTC
>TRBD1|TRBJ1-1|many|TRBV12-3/TRBV12-4
CASSPELPGQGRVGAFF
TGTGCCAGCAGCCCAGAATTACCGGGACAGGGGAGAGTGGGAGCTTTCTTT
>.|TRBJ2-7|few|TRBV20-1
CSARAADLGAYEQYF
TGCAGTGCTAGAGCGGCGGACCTGGGGGCGTACGAGCAGTACTTC
>TRBD2|TRBJ2-1|many|TRBV15
CATSRDSRTSGGFGYEQFF
TGTGCCACCAGCAGAGATTCTCGGACTAGCGGGGGATTCGGCTATGAGCAGTTCTTC
>TRBD1|TRBJ1-1|few|TRBV29-1
CSVSPGQGMTEAFF
TGCAGCGTCAGCCCTGGACAGGGGATGACTGAAGCTTTCTTT
>.|TRBJ2-7|.|TRBV5-1
CASSPAATSSYEQYF
TGCGCCAGCAGTCCCGCAGCGACTAGCTCCTACGAGCAGTACTTC
>.|TRBJ2-3|.|TRBV2
CASSEVGFLDTQYF
TGTGCCAGCAGTGAAGTAGGCTTCCTTGATACGCAGTATTTT
>TRBD1|TRBJ1-2|few|TRBV5-1
CASSTGTEYGYTF
TGCGCCAGCAGCACGGGGACAGAATATGGCTACACCTTC
>.|TRBJ2-7|.|TRBV30
CACRDGSSYEQYF
TGTGCCTGCCGGGACGGCAGCTCCTACGAGCAGTACTTC
>TRBD1|TRBJ2-1|.|TRBV29-1
CSVLGPGQGAPEQFF
TGCAGCGTCCTCGGTCCGGGACAGGGGGCACCTGAGCAGTTCTTC
>.|TRBJ2-1|once|TRBV6-5
CASSSPLGGHEQFF
TGTGCCAGCAGTTCCCCTCTTGGGGGACATGAGCAGTTCTTC
>.|TRBJ2-1|few|TRBV10-2
CASSPIAQGTNEQFF
TGCGCCAGCAGCCCAATAGCGCAAGGGACCAATGAGCAGTTCTTC
>TRBD2|TRBJ2-2|.|TRBV3-1
CASSCSGGACTGELFF
TGTGCCAGCAGCTGTAGCGGGGGGGCTTGCACCGGGGAGCTGTTTTTT
>TRBD2|TRBJ2-1|.|TRBV20-1
CSARELAGGYEQFF
TGCAGTGCTAGAGAGCTAGCGGGAGGTTATGAGCAGTTCTTC
>.|TRBJ1-2|many|TRBV5-1
CASSLVEGQGYTF
TGCGCCAGCAGCTTGGTGGAGGGGCAAGGCTACACCTTC
>.|TRBJ1-4|many|TRBV12-3/TRBV12-4
CASSFQEKLFF
TGTGCCAGCAGTTTTCAGGAAAAACTGTTTTTT
>.|TRBJ2-1|many|TRBV29-1
CSAVSVRDMGSSSSYNEQFF
TGCAGCGCCGTGAGTGTCCGGGACATGGGTAGCTCGAGCTCCTACAATGAGCAGTTCTTC
>.|TRBJ2-1|few|TRBV6-5
CASSYSGGRSPYNEQFF
TGTGCCAGCAGTTACTCGGGGGGCAGGAGCCCCTACAATGAGCAGTTCTTC
>.|TRBJ2-3|many|TRBV12-3/TRBV12-4
CASSFVGRSTDTQYF
TGTGCCAGCAGTTTCGTGGGAAGAAGCACAGATACGCAGTATTTT
>.|TRBJ2-5|few|TRBV12-3/TRBV12-4
CASSWPQETQYF
TGTGCCAGCAGCTGGCCCCAAGAGACCCAGTACTTC
>TRBD2|TRBJ2-1|.|TRBV28
CASSFFPGGLNEQFF
TGTGCCAGCAGTTTTTTCCCGGGGGGGCTTAATGAGCAGTTCTTC
>TRBD1|TRBJ1-2|.|TRBV7-9
CASSPPTGGYGYTF
TGTGCCAGCAGCCCCCCCACAGGGGGCTATGGCTACACCTTC
>.|TRBJ2-1|.|TRBV2
CASTPPKGGSEQFF
TGTGCCAGCACCCCACCAAAGGGCGGCTCTGAGCAGTTCTTC
>TRBD1|TRBJ2-1|few|TRBV29-1
CSVKKGGRTGEQFF
TGCAGCGTAAAAAAGGGTGGAAGGACAGGTGAGCAGTTCTTC
>TRBD2|TRBJ2-1|many|TRBV12-3/TRBV12-4
CASSDYSGTYNEQFF
TGTGCCAGCAGTGACTATAGCGGGACGTACAATGAGCAGTTCTTC
>.|TRBJ2-7|few|TRBV6-4
CASSVRRPHEQYF
TGTGCCAGCAGTGTAAGGAGGCCCCACGAGCAGTACTTC
>TRBD1|TRBJ1-2|.|TRBV7-9
CASSFGTQDRNYGYTF
TGTGCCAGCAGTTTTGGTACCCAGGACAGGAACTATGGCTACACCTTC
>.|TRBJ2-3|few|TRBV28
CASSFAGTGTDTQYF
TGTGCCAGCAGTTTCGCAGGGACCGGCACAGATACGCAGTATTTT
>.|TRBJ2-2|.|TRBV12-3/TRBV12-4
CAPVGETGELFF
TGTGCCCCAGTCGGGGAGACCGGGGAGCTGTTTTTT
>.|TRBJ2-2|.|TRBV7-9
CASSLIRQSSGELFF
TGTGCCAGCAGCTTAATTCGTCAGTCATCCGGGGAGCTGTTTTTT
>.|TRBJ2-5|.|TRBV3-1
CASSQASGRETQYF
TGTGCCAGCAGCCAAGCCTCGGGGCGGGAGACCCAGTACTTC
>.|TRBJ2-2|many|TRBV12-3/TRBV12-4
CASSPEAGTYTGELFF
TGTGCCAGCAGTCCTGAGGCGGGTACTTACACCGGGGAGCTGTTTTTT
>.|TRBJ2-3|.|TRBV5-1
CASSPQGGSDTQYF
TGCGCCAGCAGCCCCCAGGGGGGGTCGGATACGCAGTATTTT
>TRBD2|TRBJ2-2|few|TRBV5-1
CASSLSSGTTGELFF
TGCGCCAGCAGCTTGTCTAGCGGGACTACCGGGGAGCTGTTTTTT
>TRBD2|TRBJ2-7|few|TRBV3-1
CASSRSGLAGTYEQYF
TGTGCCAGCAGCCGCTCAGGACTAGCGGGGACCTACGAGCAGTACTTC